The 13 T cell receptor beta chains presented below share a single source sample, sequenced in a study of blood T cell repertoires in COVID-19. TCRdb's table, derived via immunoSEQ multiplex PCR, lists solely in-frame clones and lacks some. Found here are under 300,000 clones, roughly nine tenths of them singletons; the top ten hold 10% to 15%. Sequencing used peripheral blood. The receptors shown here come from a woman in her 30s with COVID-19, enrolled during active disease.

The chain is built from TRBV27 and TRBJ2-7; D is possibly TRBD1 (5 bases). CDR3 length equals 13 residues. Trimming shortened V by 5 bases and J by 6 bases, and 14 bases separated the two germline ends. CDR1 is MNHEY, CDR2 SMNVEV, per germline (reference sequence). CDR3 loop: CASSPANRREQYF. DNA of the CDR3: TGTGCCAGCAGTCCAGCCAACAGGCGCGAGCAGTACTTC.

This clone was found once. The chain couples TRBV14 to TRBJ1-1, with a weak D call TRBD1 (5 bases). This CDR3 is built from 12 residues. Germline values: CDR1 SGHDN, CDR2 FVKESK. Trimming took 4 bases from V and 8 from J, leaving 11 bases between them. CDR3 protein: CASSPWGREAFF. The DNA of the CDR3 is TGTGCCAGCAGCCCCTGGGGGAGGGAAGCTTTCTTT.

In this sample, this clone turned up once. The rearrangement uses TRBV28 and TRBJ2-1, with TRBD2 matching 7 bases. V trimming: 4 bases; J trimming: 8 bases; junction bases outside the gene matches: 14. Germline values: CDR1 MDHEN, CDR2 SYDVKM. CDR3 length equals 16 residues. This CDR3 reads CASSSVGPLAGDEQFF. In DNA, the CDR3 is TGTGCCAGCAGTTCCGTAGGCCCCCTGGCGGGGGATGAGCAGTTCTTC. The full variable domain, rest sourced from reference TRBV28 and TRBJ2-1, is DVKVTQSSRYLVKRTGEKVFLECVQDMDHENMFWYRQDPGLGLRLIYFSYDVKMKEKGDIPEGYSVSREKKERFSLILESASTNQTSMYLCASSSVGPLAGDEQFFGPGTRLTVL.

The genes are TRBV5-6 and TRBJ1-2; possibly TRBD1 for D (5 bases). Looked up from germline, CDR1 is SGHDT and CDR2 is YYEEEE. The V end lost 3 bases, the J end lost 8 bases, and 17 bases lay between the germline ends. This CDR3 is 14 amino acids long. CDR3 DNA: TGTGCCAGCAGCTCGGGTCAGGGTGATGGAGGCTACACCTTC. Amino acids: CASSSGQGDGGYTF.

The chain combines TRBV5-1 with TRBJ1-4, with a tentative D call TRBD1 (5 bases). Trimming removed 1 base at V and 6 bases at J, with 13 bases between. Germline V gene data show CDR1 as SGHRS and CDR2 as YFSETQ. The CDR3 extends over 15 amino acids. For the CDR3, the DNA is TGCGCCAGCAGCTTGATTCCGGACACCTATGAAAAACTGTTTTTT. Its translation: CASSLIPDTYEKLFF.

The chain couples TRBV7-2 to TRBJ2-1, with TRBD2 matching 13 bases. The V gene end was trimmed by 6 bases and the J gene end by 8 bases; junction bases not matched to a gene: 10. The CDR3 sequence is 16 residues long. Germline-derived CDR1 and CDR2 are SGHTA and FQGNSA. The CDR3 protein is CASSPTSGGEGDEQFF. The CDR3 nucleotides read TGTGCCAGCAGTCCAACTAGCGGGGGGGAAGGAGATGAGCAGTTCTTC.

The V call is TRBV19, the J call TRBJ2-2; TRBD1 is a possible D gene (5 bases). This CDR3 has 14 residues. Trimming removed 5 bases at V and 2 bases at J, with 9 bases between. The V gene's germline CDR1 is LNHDA and CDR2 SQIVND (reference sequence). The CDR3 loop reads CASSLQGNTGELFF. CDR3 nucleotides: TGTGCCAGTAGTCTCCAGGGTAACACCGGGGAGCTGTTTTTT. The whole variable domain, remainder taken from reference TRBV19 and TRBJ2-2, is DGGITQSPKYLFRKEGQNVTLSCEQNLNHDAMYWYRQDPGQGLRLIYYSQIVNDFQKGDIAEGYSVSREKKESFPLTVTSAQKNPTAFYLCASSLQGNTGELFFGEGSRLTVL.

This rearrangement joins TRBV28 to TRBJ1-2, with TRBD1 matching 8 bases. The CDR3 extends over 17 amino acids. The germline gives CDR1 MDHEN, CDR2 SYDVKM. Losses at the gene ends were 5 bases for V and 3 bases for J; bases not matched to a gene: 14. This CDR3 reads CASSTLGTGILYYGYTF. CDR3 in DNA: TGTGCCAGCAGTACCCTCGGGACAGGCATATTGTACTATGGCTACACCTTC.

The V gene is TRBV6-5, the J gene TRBJ1-2; D gene uncertain. The germline CDR1 and CDR2 sequences are MNHEY and SVGAGI. CDR3 size: 14 residues. V was trimmed by 6 bases and J by 3 bases, leaving 14 bases between them. The CDR3 reads CASRNPPGDYGYTF. The CDR3 DNA reads as TGTGCCAGCAGAAACCCCCCCGGGGACTATGGCTACACCTTC.

The V call is TRBV7-2, the J call TRBJ2-3; TRBD2 agrees at 10 bases. Germline V gene sequence: CDR1 SGHTA, CDR2 FQGNSA. This CDR3 comprises 16 residues. J lost 2 bases, V lost 3 bases, and 5 bases had no gene match. CDR3 residues: CASSFLAGVTTDTQYF. Written as DNA, the CDR3 is TGTGCCAGCAGCTTTCTAGCGGGGGTAACCACAGATACGCAGTATTTT.

The chain has TRBV2 and TRBJ2-1, with D possibly matching TRBD2 (5 bases). Trimming took 5 bases from V and 7 from J, leaving 24 bases between them. The CDR3 covers 17 residues. The germline gives CDR1 SNHLY, CDR2 FYNNEI. The CDR3 DNA sequence: TGTGCCAGCAGTCACACGCCGGGGAGATTTTACGGGAATGAGCAGTTCTTC. Translating gives CASSHTPGRFYGNEQFF.

The chain uses TRBV2 and TRBJ1-3; D gene ambiguous. V was clipped by 3 bases and J by 2 bases, with 11 bases between them. The CDR3 consists of 15 residues. Germline V gene lookup returns CDR1 SNHLY and CDR2 FYNNEI. The CDR3 DNA is TGTGCCAGCAGTGAGTTGCGAAGCCCTGGAAACACCATATATTTT. Translation gives CASSELRSPGNTIYF.

The chain uses TRBV11-2 and TRBJ1-4; 7 nucleotides agree with TRBD1. Unmatched junction bases numbered 1, after V lost 0 bases and J lost 3 bases. Germline CDR1 is SGHAT and CDR2 is FQNNGV. The CDR3 extends over 15 amino acids. CDR3 nucleotides: TGTGCCAGCAGCTTAGAGGGACAGTCTAATGAAAAACTGTTTTTT. Protein: CASSLEGQSNEKLFF.